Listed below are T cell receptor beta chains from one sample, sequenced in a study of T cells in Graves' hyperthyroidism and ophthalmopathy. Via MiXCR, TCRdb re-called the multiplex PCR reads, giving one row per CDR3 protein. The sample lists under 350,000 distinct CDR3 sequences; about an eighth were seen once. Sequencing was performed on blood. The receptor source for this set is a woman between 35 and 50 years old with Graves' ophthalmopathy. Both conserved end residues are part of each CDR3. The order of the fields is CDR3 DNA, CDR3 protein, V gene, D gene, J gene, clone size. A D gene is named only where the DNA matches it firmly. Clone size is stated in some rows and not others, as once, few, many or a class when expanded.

DNA: TGTGCCAGCAGCAGGGGGGGGCCGGACACAGATACGCAGTATTTT
CDR3: CASSRGGPDTDTQYF
V: TRBV4-2
D: NA
J: TRBJ2-3
size: few

DNA: TGTGCCAGCAGTTCTCGCAGGGGACGGAGCTCCTATAATTCACCCCTCCACTTT
CDR3: CASSSRRGRSSYNSPLHF
V: TRBV7-8
D: NA
J: TRBJ1-6
size: NA

DNA: TGTGCCAGCAGCGTAGAGGGGCGACCTGGCGAGCAGTACTTC
CDR3: CASSVEGRPGEQYF
V: TRBV9
D: NA
J: TRBJ2-7
size: few

DNA: TGTGCCAGCAGCTTGGGAGAACTTAAGTCCACCATATATTTT
CDR3: CASSLGELKSTIYF
V: TRBV5-6
D: NA
J: TRBJ1-3
size: NA

DNA: TGCGCCAGCAGCTCACAACGAAGCACAGATACGCAGTATTTT
CDR3: CASSSQRSTDTQYF
V: TRBV5-1
D: NA
J: TRBJ2-3
size: few

DNA: TGTGCCAGCAGCTTTTATATAGCGGAATACAATGAGCAGTTCTTC
CDR3: CASSFYIAEYNEQFF
V: TRBV7-9
D: NA
J: TRBJ2-1
size: many

DNA: TGTGCCAGCAGTTTAATCCGACTAGCCTACGAGCAGTACTTC
CDR3: CASSLIRLAYEQYF
V: TRBV28
D: NA
J: TRBJ2-7
size: many

DNA: TGTGCCAGCAGCTTAGGACAGGGTTATAGCTACACCTTC
CDR3: CASSLGQGYSYTF
V: TRBV7-2
D: TRBD1
J: TRBJ1-2
size: NA

DNA: TGTGCCAGCAGTCCGGACAGGGCGGGTGGCTACACCTTC
CDR3: CASSPDRAGGYTF
V: TRBV27
D: TRBD1
J: TRBJ1-2
size: many

DNA: TGCAGCGCCGGACACCTGAACACTGAAGCTTTCTTT
CDR3: CSAGHLNTEAFF
V: TRBV29-1
D: NA
J: TRBJ1-1
size: few

DNA: TGTGCCAGCAGGCCCTCCGGGACAGGGGACAATGAGCAGTTCTTC
CDR3: CASRPSGTGDNEQFF
V: TRBV3-1
D: TRBD1
J: TRBJ2-1
size: NA

DNA: TGCGCCAGCAGTTCGGACGGACCACAAGAGACCCAGTACTTC
CDR3: CASSSDGPQETQYF
V: TRBV10-1
D: NA
J: TRBJ2-5
size: many

DNA: TGTGCCATCAGCGACAGCTTGCGACCGAATTCACCCCTCCACTTT
CDR3: CAISDSLRPNSPLHF
V: TRBV10-3
D: NA
J: TRBJ1-6
size: few

DNA: TGTGCCAGCAGTTACCAGACCCGGACAGGGTCCTACACCTTC
CDR3: CASSYQTRTGSYTF
V: TRBV6-6
D: TRBD1
J: TRBJ1-2
size: many

DNA: TGTGCCATCAGCCAACTAGTTGTCAATGAGCAGTTCTTC
CDR3: CAISQLVVNEQFF
V: TRBV10-3
D: NA
J: TRBJ2-1
size: many

DNA: TGTGCCAGCAGTCCTGGACAGGGAACCCAGCATTTT
CDR3: CASSPGQGTQHF
V: TRBV27
D: TRBD1
J: TRBJ1-5
size: many

DNA: TGTGCCAGCAGTCGACGAGGCTACGAGCAGTACTTC
CDR3: CASSRRGYEQYF
V: TRBV12-3/TRBV12-4
D: NA
J: TRBJ2-7
size: many

DNA: TGTGCCAGCAGTTATTCAAAACCCCAAGTTGAAGCTTTCTTT
CDR3: CASSYSKPQVEAFF
V: TRBV6-1
D: NA
J: TRBJ1-1
size: many

DNA: TGTGCCAGCAGCGTAGGGGGTAAGGGCTATGGCTACACCTTC
CDR3: CASSVGGKGYGYTF
V: TRBV9
D: NA
J: TRBJ1-2
size: many

DNA: TGCAGTGCCGACAGGGGGCGGGTTGGCTACACCTTC
CDR3: CSADRGRVGYTF
V: TRBV20-1
D: TRBD1
J: TRBJ1-2
size: many

DNA: TGTGCCACCAGTGATACGGGACAGGGGAGCTCCTACGAGCAGTACTTC
CDR3: CATSDTGQGSSYEQYF
V: TRBV24-1
D: TRBD1
J: TRBJ2-7
size: few

DNA: TGTGCCAGCTCCTCGACCGTAGGAAACACCATATATTTT
CDR3: CASSSTVGNTIYF
V: TRBV12-3/TRBV12-4
D: NA
J: TRBJ1-3
size: many

DNA: TGTGCCAGCAACTCCAACCCCTACGAGCAGTACTTC
CDR3: CASNSNPYEQYF
V: TRBV28
D: NA
J: TRBJ2-7
size: NA

DNA: TGTGCCAGCAGCGCTCGGACTAGCGGGAGGTCCCATGAGCAGTTCTTC
CDR3: CASSARTSGRSHEQFF
V: TRBV7-9
D: TRBD2
J: TRBJ2-1
size: NA

DNA: TGTGCCAGCAGTGATGTAGGGTCATACAATGAGCAGTTCTTC
CDR3: CASSDVGSYNEQFF
V: TRBV2
D: NA
J: TRBJ2-1
size: many

DNA: TGTGCCAGCAGCTTTATTATAGCCCAGGGGAGGTCACCCCTCCACTTT
CDR3: CASSFIIAQGRSPLHF
V: TRBV7-8
D: NA
J: TRBJ1-6
size: NA

DNA: TGCGCCAGCAGCCAATTTTTGGAGTTGAACACTGAAGCTTTCTTT
CDR3: CASSQFLELNTEAFF
V: TRBV4-1
D: NA
J: TRBJ1-1
size: NA

DNA: TGCGCCAGCAGCCACCCCGACGGGATTCTTGGCTCCGGGGAGCTGTTTTTT
CDR3: CASSHPDGILGSGELFF
V: TRBV4-1
D: NA
J: TRBJ2-2
size: NA

DNA: TGCAGTGCTAGAGATCAGGGGGAGGCGTACTTC
CDR3: CSARDQGEAYF
V: TRBV20-1
D: NA
J: TRBJ2-5
size: NA

DNA: TGTGCCAGCAGCCAAGCGGGGGCCGATGGCTACACCTTC
CDR3: CASSQAGADGYTF
V: TRBV3-1
D: NA
J: TRBJ1-2
size: NA

DNA: TGTGCCAGCAGTTTGGCTAACTACAATGAGCAGTTCTTC
CDR3: CASSLANYNEQFF
V: TRBV27
D: NA
J: TRBJ2-1
size: many

DNA: TGTGCCAGTAGTATACAGCGGTCCACAAATACGCAGTATTTT
CDR3: CASSIQRSTNTQYF
V: TRBV19
D: NA
J: TRBJ2-3
size: few

DNA: TGTGCCATCAGTGATCTCGACAGGGTAGGCAATCAGCCCCAGCATTTT
CDR3: CAISDLDRVGNQPQHF
V: TRBV10-3
D: TRBD1
J: TRBJ1-5
size: many

DNA: TGTGCCAGCAGTACCACAGGGGATCAAGAGACCCAGTACTTC
CDR3: CASSTTGDQETQYF
V: TRBV7-8
D: TRBD1
J: TRBJ2-5
size: NA

DNA: TGTGCCAGCGCCCTCGGGCGGATGAACACTGAAGCTTTCTTT
CDR3: CASALGRMNTEAFF
V: TRBV27
D: NA
J: TRBJ1-1
size: many

DNA: TGCAGCGTTGGGGGGGGACTAGCGGATTCCTACAATGAGCAGTTCTTC
CDR3: CSVGGGLADSYNEQFF
V: TRBV29-1
D: TRBD2
J: TRBJ2-1
size: few

DNA: TGTGCCAGCAGCCAAGGTATGAAGATCGGGGAGCTGTTTTTT
CDR3: CASSQGMKIGELFF
V: TRBV3-1
D: NA
J: TRBJ2-2
size: NA